This T cell receptor (beta chain) derives from a study of cytomegalovirus exposure and HLA in healthy donors (dated by TCRdb to 2016 to 2017). Some background on the complete study: In an earlier analysis of 587 of the donors, 276 Gb of sequence data and 90 million to 120 million unique TCR beta sequences from approximately 180 million T cells were reported. An early release that covered some 640 HLA-typed donors contained 300 to 350 gigabases of sequencing data and 80 million or so unique TCR sequences. The genetic ancestry cluster associated with self-reported Caucasian donors included about 81% of the approximately 410 genotyped donors. The aim of the study was to test whether cataloging public T cell receptors could identify signatures of past pathogen exposure. Using immunosequencing, the study profiled T cell repertoires from 550 to 750 subjects and related those repertoires to cytomegalovirus serostatus. In addition to the first cohort of several hundred subjects, a separate validation cohort of about 120 different subjects was used. To predict cytomegalovirus infection status, the study combined high-throughput TCR immunosequencing, statistical association of individual TCRs with disease status, and machine learning. A later analysis re-examined previously published TCR beta repertoires from 610 or so donors and added high-resolution HLA genotyping to investigate patterns of TCR occurrence. Rather than using new phenotypic data, the later analysis identified candidate immune exposures from TCR beta sequences and from how often those sequences occurred across donors. To decide whether each TCR beta V gene segment behaved as functional or pseudogenic, an earlier analysis of 587 of the donors relied on high-throughput TCR beta sequencing. Donor age, sex, ethnicity and CMV serostatus were compiled together with the repertoire data. A later genetic analysis took genome-wide SNP genotypes for about 65% of the 666 donors and used that subset as a discovery cohort. All discovery cohort repertoires had been generated on a single sequencing platform. HLA typing included class I and class II loci at four-digit resolution. Typing coverage varied by locus: roughly 620-640 donors for A, B, C, DRB1 and DQB1; roughly 500 for DQA1; over 600 for DPA1; fewer than 480 for DPB1. A handful of DR-DQ haplotypes were handled as single units for association and clustering because linkage in the cohort was strong. On average, around 240,000 unique TCR beta nucleotide sequences were sequenced per donor among 300 to 500 genotyped donors of the cohort, with approximately 18% of those sequences being non-productive. The paper as a whole reports these results and caveats: Because counts were too low, roughly 18 rarely observed V segments, including chromosome 9 orphons, were left out of the earlier analysis of 587 of the donors. While some public TCRs were present in many individuals, most TCR sequences turned up only very rarely across donors. According to a later analysis, TCR association rates differed among HLA loci, with DRB1 alleles showing the most associated TCRs and HLA-C alleles showing the fewest. A further reported finding was that TCR beta sequences accurately predicted the HLA-A and HLA-B alleles for most subjects in the first cohort. In a later analysis, most CMV-associated TCR beta chains were found to appear HLA-restricted, with HLA associations seemingly driven largely by CMV exposure. The presence/absence analyses assumed that sequencing depth was roughly uniform across donors, and that assumption may not be true. In a later analysis, 16,951 TCR beta sequences were associated with specific HLA alleles at a false discovery rate of 0.05. Assigning TCR associations to individual alleles was difficult when HLA alleles, especially DR and DQ, strongly co-occurred. Immune exposure information for the cohort was limited to CMV serostatus. This cohort had only TCR beta chains sequenced, and the lack of alpha or paired-chain data limited which features could be detected. The classifier was reported to diagnose cytomegalovirus status with high specificity and sensitivity in both the original and validation cohorts. Because the 87-base-pair reads could not distinguish some IMGT-functional V segments, including TRBV6-2 and TRBV6-3, those segments were excluded. Broadly in line with IMGT annotations, most TCR beta V segments showed up in productive rearrangements about 87% or about 30% of the time in an earlier analysis of 450 to 600 of the donors. A total of roughly 160 TCR beta chains were listed by the study as associated with cytomegalovirus. The authors suggested that the approach could potentially be extended to other disease states and immunological phenotypes. Correlated functional status among segregating V segments might be attributable to linkage disequilibrium, but an unknown experimental factor could not be ruled out. In a later analysis, HLA-associated TCR beta chains were found to be more clonally expanded and to have lower generation probabilities than equally common non-associated chains. The sequencing pipeline was judged likely to have produced a cluster of highly shared sequence variants as a technical artifact. In a later analysis, several top co-occurrence clusters were reported to appear linked to parvovirus B19, influenza, CMV and Epstein-Barr virus. An association between a missense DCLRE1C variant and V-gene and J-gene trimming of TCR beta chains was found in a later genetic analysis and replicated in an independent cohort. Because some donors lacked HLA typing at each locus, the association tests relied only on the typed subset. In vitro tests confirmed that a few of the cytomegalovirus-associated TCR beta chains recognize cytomegalovirus antigens. According to a later genetic analysis, donors in an Asian-associated ancestry cluster had fewer N-insertions in productive TCRs than the approximately 670-donor mean.

Library generation was performed with the immunoSEQ multiplex PCR assay. A mixture of 60 forward primers for TCR Vbeta segments and 13 reverse primers for TCR Jbeta segments was used in the multiplex PCR. Amplification of the CDR3 region of rearranged TCR beta genes was performed with a multiplex PCR assay on genomic DNA. The Illumina HiSeq System was used to sequence the amplified TCR beta libraries as 87-base-pair reads. On the authors' methods: A later analysis counted about 76 million unique TCR beta chains across the 550 to 800 repertoires, and roughly 10 million of these chains were shared by at least two donors. Raw reads were error-corrected and collapsed into unique sequences with a nearest-neighbor algorithm that merged closely related sequences to remove PCR and sequencing errors. To assign V, D and J gene segments, CDR3 sequences were aligned to IMGT reference sequences. For a sequence to be retained, a match of at least six nucleotides to both a V gene segment and a J gene segment was required. A rearrangement was called productive if the CDR3 had no stop codons and remained in frame with V and J, and every other rearrangement was called non-productive. CDR3 was defined by IMGT convention, running from the second conserved V-encoded cysteine to the conserved J-encoded phenylalanine. Sequences without an unambiguous match to a single V gene segment were excluded from the earlier analysis of 450 to 750 of the donors. In an earlier analysis of 587 of the donors, V segments were called functional above 56.7% productive rearrangements and were called segregating when the between-donor standard deviation exceeded 5%. A statistical classification framework was developed to diagnose cytomegalovirus status using the catalog of TCR beta chain sequences. In a later analysis, TCR nucleotide sequences were compared against IMGT/GENE-DB human TR gene sequences so that V and J genes could be assigned. In a later analysis, CDR3 sequences and most-parsimonious VDJ recombination scenarios were assigned using the TCRdist pipeline. In a later analysis, each TCR beta chain was defined by its CDR3 amino acid sequence together with its V-gene family, and reads lacking a unique V-gene family were excluded. In a later analysis, around 650 highly shared, low-generation-probability nucleotide sequences were removed to address suspected cross-contamination and a sequencing artifact. For each public chain, a later analysis derived a clonal expansion index from normalized ranks of inferred template counts within each repertoire. In a later analysis, generation probabilities were computed using a VDJ recombination model fitted to out-of-frame rearrangements, and the results were checked against IGoR. In a later analysis, hypergeometric tests were used to score TCR-TCR, TCR-HLA and TCR-CMV co-occurrence, with a repertoire-size bias correction applied to TCR pairs. False discovery rates were estimated in a later analysis by permuting HLA or CMV assignments 20 times. A later analysis grouped co-occurring TCRs with DBSCAN, adding TCRdist sequence similarity when clustering within HLA-allele-positive subsets. Co-occurrence clustering excluded repertoires with fewer than 30,000 or more than 120,000 public chains, plus five with anomalous nucleotide sharing. The clones in this table, taken by TCRdb from immuneACCESS, are in-frame only. Not every clone is retained; where verified, under half of the shortfall comes from an unresolved V gene, and the cause of the rest is unknown. V and J calls and clone size are given by that table; D and trimming were obtained from the DNA. The table for this sample lists more than 95,000 clones; 60% to 70% of them were counted only once. Jointly, the top ten make up 8.5% to 9.5% of the sample.

As regards this clone: The target of this receptor is not known. No base qualities exist here, and no much larger clone lies one base off it.

The cohort consisted of 600 to 750 healthy bone marrow donors. All cohort members were sampled while nominally healthy, although unrecorded immune exposures were likely present. The donor was CMV seropositive and belonged to the group of more than 250 seropositive cohort members. A peripheral blood sample was collected from each donor, and TCR beta sequencing was performed on peripheral blood mononuclear cells. Genomic DNA extraction from the blood cell samples was performed with the Qiagen DNeasy Blood Extraction Kit. For CDR1 and CDR2, the germline V gene lists SGHTA and FQGNSA. From the cysteine up to the phenylalanine, the CDR3 has a length of 13 residues. Only the CDR3 DNA stays, 39 bases, in frame from base 1. Trimming takes 3 bases from V and 5 bases from J, and the germline ends sit 11 bases apart.

Sample: PBMCs. The chain was built from TRBV7-2 and TRBJ2-7; tentative D gene TRBD1, with 6 bases matching. The sequence came from a woman aged 35 to 49 in good health and CMV-seropositive. The DNA reads TGTGCCAGCAGCTTGGCAGGGGCGAACGAGCAGTACTTC. Its coded protein is CASSLAGANEQYF.